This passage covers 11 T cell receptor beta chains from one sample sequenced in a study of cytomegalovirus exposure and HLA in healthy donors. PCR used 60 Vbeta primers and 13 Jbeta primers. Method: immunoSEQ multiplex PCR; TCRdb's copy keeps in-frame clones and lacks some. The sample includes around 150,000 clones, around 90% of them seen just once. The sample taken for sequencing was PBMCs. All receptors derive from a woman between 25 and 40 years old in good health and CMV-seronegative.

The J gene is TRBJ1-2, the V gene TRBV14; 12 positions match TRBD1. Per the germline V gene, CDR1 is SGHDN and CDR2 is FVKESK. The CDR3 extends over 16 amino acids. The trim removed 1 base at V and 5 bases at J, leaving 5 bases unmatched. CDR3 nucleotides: TGTGCCAGCAGCCAAGGGGACAGGGGGCGATATTATGGCTACACCTTC. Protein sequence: CASSQGDRGRYYGYTF.

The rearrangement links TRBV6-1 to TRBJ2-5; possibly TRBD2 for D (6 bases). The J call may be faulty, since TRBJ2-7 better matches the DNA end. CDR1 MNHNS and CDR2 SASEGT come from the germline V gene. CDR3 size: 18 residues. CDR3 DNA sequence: TGTGCCAGCAGTGAAATATGGACCGGGGGTGGGTCGAGTTACGAGCAGTACTTC. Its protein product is CASSEIWTGGGSSYEQYF.

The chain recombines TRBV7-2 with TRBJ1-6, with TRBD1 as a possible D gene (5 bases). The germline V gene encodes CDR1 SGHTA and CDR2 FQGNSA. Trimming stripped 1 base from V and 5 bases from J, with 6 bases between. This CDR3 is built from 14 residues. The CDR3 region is CASSLVGDNSPLHF. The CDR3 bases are TGTGCCAGCAGCTTAGTAGGGGATAATTCACCCCTCCACTTT.

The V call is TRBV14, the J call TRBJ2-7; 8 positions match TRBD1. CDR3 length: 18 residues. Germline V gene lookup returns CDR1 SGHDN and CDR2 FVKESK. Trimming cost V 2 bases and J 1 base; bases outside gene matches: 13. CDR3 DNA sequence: TGTGCCAGCAGCCAACGACCGGGACAGGACCCGTCGTCCTACGAGCAGTACTTC. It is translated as CASSQRPGQDPSSYEQYF.

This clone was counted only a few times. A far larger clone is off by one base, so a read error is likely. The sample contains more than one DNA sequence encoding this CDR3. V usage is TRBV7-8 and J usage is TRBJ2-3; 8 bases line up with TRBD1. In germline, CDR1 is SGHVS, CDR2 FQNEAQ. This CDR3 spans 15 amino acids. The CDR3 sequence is CASSLGTGLTDTQYF. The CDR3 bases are TGTGCCAGCAGCTTAGGGACAGGGCTCACAGATACCCAGTATTTT.

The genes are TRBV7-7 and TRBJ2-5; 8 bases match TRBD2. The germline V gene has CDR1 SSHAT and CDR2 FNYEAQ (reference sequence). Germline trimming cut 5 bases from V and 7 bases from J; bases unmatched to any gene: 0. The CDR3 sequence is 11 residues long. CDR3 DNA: TGTGCCAGCAGCCGGGAGGGGACCCAGTACTTC. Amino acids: CASSREGTQYF.

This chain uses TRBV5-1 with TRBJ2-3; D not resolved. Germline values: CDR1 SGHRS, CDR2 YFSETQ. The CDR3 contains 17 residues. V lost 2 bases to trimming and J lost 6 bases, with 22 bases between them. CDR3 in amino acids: CASSLPIGSPLGDTQYF. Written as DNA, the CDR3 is TGCGCCAGCAGCTTACCGATCGGTAGCCCCTTGGGTGATACGCAGTATTTT.

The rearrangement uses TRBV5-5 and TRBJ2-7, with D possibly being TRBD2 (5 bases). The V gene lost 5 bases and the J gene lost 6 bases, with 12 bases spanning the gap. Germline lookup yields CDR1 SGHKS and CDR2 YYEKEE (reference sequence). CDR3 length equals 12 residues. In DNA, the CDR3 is TGTGCCAGCAGTCTGGCGGGTACCGAGCAGTACTTC. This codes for CASSLAGTEQYF.

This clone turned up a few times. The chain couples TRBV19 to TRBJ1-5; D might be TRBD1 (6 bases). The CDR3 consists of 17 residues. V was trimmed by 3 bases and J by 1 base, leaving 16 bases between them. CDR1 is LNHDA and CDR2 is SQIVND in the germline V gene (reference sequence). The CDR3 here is CASSILQGRWSNQPQHF. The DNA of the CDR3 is TGTGCCAGTAGTATTTTACAGGGAAGATGGAGCAATCAGCCCCAGCATTTT.

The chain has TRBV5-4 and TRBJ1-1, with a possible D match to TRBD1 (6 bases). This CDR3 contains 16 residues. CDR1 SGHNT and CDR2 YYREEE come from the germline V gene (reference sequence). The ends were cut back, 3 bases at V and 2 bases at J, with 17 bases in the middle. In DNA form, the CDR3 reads TGTGCCAGCAGCTCCGCCGGACAGATACTAAACACTGAAGCTTTCTTT. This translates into CASSSAGQILNTEAFF.

The CDR3 DNA sequence: TGTGCCAGCAGCCAAATAATCTACGAGCAGTACTTC. Translation gives CASSQIIYEQYF. The gene calls are TRBV14 and TRBJ2-7; the D is unclear. The CDR3 spans 12 residues. Germline V lookup: CDR1 SGHDN, CDR2 FVKESK. V lost 2 bases and J lost 3, with 5 bases in between.